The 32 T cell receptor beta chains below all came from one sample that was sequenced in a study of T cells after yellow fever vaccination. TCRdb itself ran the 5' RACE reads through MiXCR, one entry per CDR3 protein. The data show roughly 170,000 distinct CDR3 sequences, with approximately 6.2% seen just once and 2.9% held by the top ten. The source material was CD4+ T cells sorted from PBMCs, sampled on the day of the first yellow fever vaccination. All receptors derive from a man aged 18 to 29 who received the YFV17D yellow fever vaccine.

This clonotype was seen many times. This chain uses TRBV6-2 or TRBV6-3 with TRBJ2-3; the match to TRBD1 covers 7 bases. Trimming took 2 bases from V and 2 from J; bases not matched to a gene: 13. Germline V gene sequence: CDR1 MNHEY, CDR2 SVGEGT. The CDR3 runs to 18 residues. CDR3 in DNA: TGTGCCAGCAGTTACCGATGGACAGGTCGGGGAATCACAGATACGCAGTATTTT. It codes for CASSYRWTGRGITDTQYF.

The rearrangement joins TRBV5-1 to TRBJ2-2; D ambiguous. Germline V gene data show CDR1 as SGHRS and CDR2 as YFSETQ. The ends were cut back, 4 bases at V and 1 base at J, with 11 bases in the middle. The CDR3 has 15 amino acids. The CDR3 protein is CASSISEGNTGELFF. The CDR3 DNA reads TGCGCCAGCAGCATATCGGAAGGGAACACCGGGGAGCTGTTTTTT. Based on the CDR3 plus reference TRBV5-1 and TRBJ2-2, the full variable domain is KAGVTQTPRYLIKTRGQQVTLSCSPISGHRSVSWYQQTPGQGLQFLFEYFSETQRNKGNFPGRFSGRQFSNSRSEMNVSTLELGDSALYLCASSISEGNTGELFFGEGSRLTVL.

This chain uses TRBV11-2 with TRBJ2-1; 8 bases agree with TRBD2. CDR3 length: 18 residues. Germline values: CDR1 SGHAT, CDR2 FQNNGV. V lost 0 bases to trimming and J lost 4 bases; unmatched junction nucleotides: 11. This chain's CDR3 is CASSLDQGGSGVYNEQFF. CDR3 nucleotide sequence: TGTGCCAGCAGCTTAGATCAGGGCGGTAGCGGGGTGTACAATGAGCAGTTCTTC. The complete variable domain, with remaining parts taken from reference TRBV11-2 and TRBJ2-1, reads EAGVAQSPRYKIIEKRQSVAFWCNPISGHATLYWYQQILGQGPKLLIQFQNNGVVDDSQLPKDRFSAERLKGVDSTLKIQPAKLEDSAVYLCASSLDQGGSGVYNEQFFGPGTRLTVL.

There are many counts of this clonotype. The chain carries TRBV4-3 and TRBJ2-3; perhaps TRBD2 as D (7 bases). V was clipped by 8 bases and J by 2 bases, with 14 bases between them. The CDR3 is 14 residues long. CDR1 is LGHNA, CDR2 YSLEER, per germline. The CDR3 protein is CASGLGGPTDTQYF. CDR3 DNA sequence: TGCGCCAGCGGGCTCGGGGGGCCCACAGATACGCAGTATTTT.

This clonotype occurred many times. The CDR3 nucleotides are TGTGCCAGCAGTGACCGTACCTCGAGAGATACGCAGTATTTT. Amino acid sequence: CASSDRTSRDTQYF. The V and J genes are TRBV6-1 and TRBJ2-3; no reliable D call. CDR1 is MNHNS and CDR2 is SASEGT in the germline V gene. Trimming took 3 bases from V and 5 from J, leaving 12 bases between them. This CDR3 region has 14 residues.

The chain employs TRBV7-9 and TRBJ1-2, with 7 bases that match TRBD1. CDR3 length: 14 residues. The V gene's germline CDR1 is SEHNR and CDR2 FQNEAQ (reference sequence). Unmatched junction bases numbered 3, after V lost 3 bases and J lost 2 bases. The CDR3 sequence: CASSLPGQNYGYTF. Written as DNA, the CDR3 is TGTGCCAGCAGCTTGCCGGGACAGAACTATGGCTACACCTTC.

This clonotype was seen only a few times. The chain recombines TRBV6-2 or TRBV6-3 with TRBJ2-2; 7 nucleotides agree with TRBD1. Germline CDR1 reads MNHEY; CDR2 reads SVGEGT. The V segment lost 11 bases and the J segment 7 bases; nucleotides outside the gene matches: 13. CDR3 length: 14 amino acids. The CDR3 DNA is TGTGCCCATGGGGGAACAGGGGCGATCGGGGAGCTGTTTTTT. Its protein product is CAHGGTGAIGELFF.

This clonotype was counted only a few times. CDR3 in amino acids: CASSQGTGSGTDTQYF. The CDR3 bases are TGCGCCAGCAGCCAAGGGACAGGGAGCGGCACAGATACGCAGTATTTT. This chain links TRBV4-3 with TRBJ2-3, with 8 bases lining up with TRBD1. Per germline, CDR1 LGHNA and CDR2 YSLEER. V gave up 1 base and J gave up 1 base; unmatched junction bases: 4. The CDR3 is made up of 16 amino acids.

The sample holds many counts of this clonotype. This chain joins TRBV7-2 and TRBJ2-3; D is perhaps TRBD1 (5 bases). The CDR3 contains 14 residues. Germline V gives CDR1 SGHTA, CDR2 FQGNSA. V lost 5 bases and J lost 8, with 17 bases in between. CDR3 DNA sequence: TGTGCCAGCAGCCTTGGACGGTCCCAGGGTACGCAGTATTTT. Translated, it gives CASSLGRSQGTQYF.

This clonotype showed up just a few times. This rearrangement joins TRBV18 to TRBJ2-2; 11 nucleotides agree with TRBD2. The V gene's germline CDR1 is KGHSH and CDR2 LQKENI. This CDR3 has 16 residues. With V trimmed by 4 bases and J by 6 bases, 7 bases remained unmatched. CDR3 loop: CASSLGLAGFAGELFF. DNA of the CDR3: TGTGCCAGCTCACTCGGACTAGCGGGTTTTGCCGGGGAGCTGTTTTTT. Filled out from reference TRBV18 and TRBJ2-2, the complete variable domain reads NAGVMQNPRHLVRRRGQEARLRCSPMKGHSHVYWYRQLPEEGLKFMVYLQKENIIDESGMPKERFSAEFPKEGPSILRIQQVVRGDSAAYFCASSLGLAGFAGELFFGEGSRLTVL.

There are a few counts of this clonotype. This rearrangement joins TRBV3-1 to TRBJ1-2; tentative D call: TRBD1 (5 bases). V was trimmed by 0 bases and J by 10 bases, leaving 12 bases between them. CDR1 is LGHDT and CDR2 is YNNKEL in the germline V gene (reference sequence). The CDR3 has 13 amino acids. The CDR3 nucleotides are TGTGCCAGCAGCCAAGATGGCGGGGCGAACTACACCTTC. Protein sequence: CASSQDGGANYTF.

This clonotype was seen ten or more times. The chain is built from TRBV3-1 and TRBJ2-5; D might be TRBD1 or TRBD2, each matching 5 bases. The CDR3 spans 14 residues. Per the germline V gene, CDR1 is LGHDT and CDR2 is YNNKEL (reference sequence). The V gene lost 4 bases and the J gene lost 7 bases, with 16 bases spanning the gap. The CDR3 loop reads CASSLGRGPGTQYF. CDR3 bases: TGTGCCAGCAGCCTTGGACGGGGCCCGGGGACCCAGTACTTC.

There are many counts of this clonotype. CDR3 loop: CSARRTGAVTGELFF. In DNA form, the CDR3 reads TGCAGTGCTAGACGGACAGGGGCTGTCACCGGGGAGCTGTTTTTT. This sequence joins TRBV20-1 and TRBJ2-2, with 9 bases fitting TRBD1. This CDR3 has 15 amino acids. V trimming: 2 bases; J trimming: 4 bases; junction bases outside the gene matches: 5. From germline, CDR1 is DFQATT and CDR2 SNEGSKA (reference sequence).

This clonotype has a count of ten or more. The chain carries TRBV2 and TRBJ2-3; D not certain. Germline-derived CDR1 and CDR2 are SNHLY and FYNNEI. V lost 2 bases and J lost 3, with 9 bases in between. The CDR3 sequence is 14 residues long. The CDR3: CASSEITPTDTQYF. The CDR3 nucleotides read TGTGCCAGCAGTGAAATTACACCGACAGATACGCAGTATTTT.

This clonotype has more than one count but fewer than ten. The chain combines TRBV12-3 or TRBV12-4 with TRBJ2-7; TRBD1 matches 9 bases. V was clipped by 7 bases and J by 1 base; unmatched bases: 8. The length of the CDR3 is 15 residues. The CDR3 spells CASTPGQGVSYEQYF. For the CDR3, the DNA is TGTGCCAGCACCCCGGGACAGGGAGTTTCCTACGAGCAGTACTTC.

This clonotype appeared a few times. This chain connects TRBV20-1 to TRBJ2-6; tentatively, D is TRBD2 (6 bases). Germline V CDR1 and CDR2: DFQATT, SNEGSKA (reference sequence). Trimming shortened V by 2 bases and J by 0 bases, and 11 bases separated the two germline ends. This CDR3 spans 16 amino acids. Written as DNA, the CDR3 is TGCAGTGCTAGAATGGCGGGGACCTCTGGGGCCAACGTCCTGACTTTC. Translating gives CSARMAGTSGANVLTF.

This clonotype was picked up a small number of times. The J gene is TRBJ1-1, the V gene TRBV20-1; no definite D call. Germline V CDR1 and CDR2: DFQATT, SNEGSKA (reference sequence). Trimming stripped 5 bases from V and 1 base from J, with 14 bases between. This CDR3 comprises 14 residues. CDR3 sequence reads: CSAADGRKNTEAFF. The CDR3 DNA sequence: TGCAGTGCTGCGGACGGCAGGAAGAACACTGAAGCTTTCTTT.

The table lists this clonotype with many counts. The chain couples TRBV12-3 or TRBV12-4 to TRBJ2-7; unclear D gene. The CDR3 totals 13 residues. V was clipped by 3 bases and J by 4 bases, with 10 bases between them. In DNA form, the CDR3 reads TGTGCCAGCAGTTTTGACGGAAGGTACGAGCAGTACTTC. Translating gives CASSFDGRYEQYF.

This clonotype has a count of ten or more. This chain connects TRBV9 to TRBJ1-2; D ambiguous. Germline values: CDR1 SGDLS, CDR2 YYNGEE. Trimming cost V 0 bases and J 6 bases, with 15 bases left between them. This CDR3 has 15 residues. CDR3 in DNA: TGTGCCAGCAGCGTAGCAGAAGCAGGCTGGAATGGCTACACCTTC. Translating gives CASSVAEAGWNGYTF.

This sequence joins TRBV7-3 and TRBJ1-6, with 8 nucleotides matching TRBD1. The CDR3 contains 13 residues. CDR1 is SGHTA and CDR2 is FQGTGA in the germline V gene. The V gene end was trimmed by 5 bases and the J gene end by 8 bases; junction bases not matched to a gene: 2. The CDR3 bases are TGTGCCAGCAGCACGACAGGGGATTCACCCCTCCACTTT. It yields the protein CASSTTGDSPLHF.

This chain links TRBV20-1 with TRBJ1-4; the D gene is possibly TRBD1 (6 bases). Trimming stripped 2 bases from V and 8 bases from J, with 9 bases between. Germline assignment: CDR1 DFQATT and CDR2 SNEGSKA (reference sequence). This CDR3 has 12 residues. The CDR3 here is CSARQGSEKLFF. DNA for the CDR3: TGCAGTGCTAGACAGGGGAGCGAAAAACTGTTTTTT.

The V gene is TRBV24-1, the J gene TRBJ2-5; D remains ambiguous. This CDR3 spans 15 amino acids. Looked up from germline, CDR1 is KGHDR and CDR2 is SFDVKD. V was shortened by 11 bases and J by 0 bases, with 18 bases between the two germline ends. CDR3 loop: CASASMQADQETQYF. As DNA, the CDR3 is TGTGCCAGCGCTTCTATGCAGGCGGACCAAGAGACCCAGTACTTC.

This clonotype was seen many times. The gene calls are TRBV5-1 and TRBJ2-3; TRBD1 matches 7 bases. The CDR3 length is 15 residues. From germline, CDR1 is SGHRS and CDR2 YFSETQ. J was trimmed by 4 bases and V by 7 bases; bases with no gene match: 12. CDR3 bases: TGCGCCAGCGGATTTCAGGGGGTTCGCGCAGATACGCAGTATTTT. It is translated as CASGFQGVRADTQYF.

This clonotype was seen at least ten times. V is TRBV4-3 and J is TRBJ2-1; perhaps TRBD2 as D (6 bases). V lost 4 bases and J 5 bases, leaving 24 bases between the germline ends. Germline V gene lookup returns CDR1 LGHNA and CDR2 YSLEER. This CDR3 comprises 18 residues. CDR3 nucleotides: TGCGCCAGCAGCCCGGCCGGTGGAGGAATCGGGGGAGACAATGAGCAGTTCTTC. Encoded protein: CASSPAGGGIGGDNEQFF.

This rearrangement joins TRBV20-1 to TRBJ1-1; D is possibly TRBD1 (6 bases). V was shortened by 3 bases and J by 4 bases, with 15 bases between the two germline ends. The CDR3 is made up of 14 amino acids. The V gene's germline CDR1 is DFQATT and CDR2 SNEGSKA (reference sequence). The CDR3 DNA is TGCAGTGCTAGGTCGGGCAGGGGAGGCACTGAAGCTTTCTTT. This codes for CSARSGRGGTEAFF.

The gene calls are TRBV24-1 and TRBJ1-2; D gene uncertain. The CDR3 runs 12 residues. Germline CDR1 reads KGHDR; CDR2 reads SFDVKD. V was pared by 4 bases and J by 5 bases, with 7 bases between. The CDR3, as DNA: TGTGCCACCAGTGACGGGAGGTATGGCTACACCTTC. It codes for CATSDGRYGYTF.

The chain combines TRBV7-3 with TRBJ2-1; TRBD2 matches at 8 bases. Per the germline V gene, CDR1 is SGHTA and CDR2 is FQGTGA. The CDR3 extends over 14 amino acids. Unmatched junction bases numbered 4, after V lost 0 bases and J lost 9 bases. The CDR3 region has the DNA TGTGCCAGCAGCTTAACAGCCGGGGGGGGTGAGCAGTTCTTC. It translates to CASSLTAGGGEQFF.

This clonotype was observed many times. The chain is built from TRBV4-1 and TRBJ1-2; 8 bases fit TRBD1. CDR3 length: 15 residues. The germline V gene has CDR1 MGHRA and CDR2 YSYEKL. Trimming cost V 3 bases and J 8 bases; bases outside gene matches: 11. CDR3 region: CASSHLFPGGWGYTF. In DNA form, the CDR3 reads TGCGCCAGCAGCCATCTATTCCCAGGGGGCTGGGGCTACACCTTC.

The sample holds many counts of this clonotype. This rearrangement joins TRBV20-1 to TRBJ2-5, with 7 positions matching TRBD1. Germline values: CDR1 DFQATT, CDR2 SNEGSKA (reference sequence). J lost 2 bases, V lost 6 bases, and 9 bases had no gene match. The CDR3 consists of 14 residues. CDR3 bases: TGCAGTGCCTCAAATTCGGGACAGCAAGAGACCCAGTACTTC. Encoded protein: CSASNSGQQETQYF.

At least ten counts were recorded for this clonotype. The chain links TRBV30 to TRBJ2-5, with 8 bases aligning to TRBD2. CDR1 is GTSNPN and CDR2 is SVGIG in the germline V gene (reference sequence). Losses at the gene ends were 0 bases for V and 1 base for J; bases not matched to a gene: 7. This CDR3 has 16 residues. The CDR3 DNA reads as TGTGCCTGGAGTGTCGGACTAGCCGTACGCCAAGAGACCCAGTACTTC. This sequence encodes CAWSVGLAVRQETQYF.

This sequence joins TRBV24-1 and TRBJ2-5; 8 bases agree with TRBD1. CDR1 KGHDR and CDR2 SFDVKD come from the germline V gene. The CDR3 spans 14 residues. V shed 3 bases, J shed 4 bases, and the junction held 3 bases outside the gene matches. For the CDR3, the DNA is TGTGCCACCAGTGATCCAGGGGGCCCAGAGACCCAGTACTTC. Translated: CATSDPGGPETQYF.

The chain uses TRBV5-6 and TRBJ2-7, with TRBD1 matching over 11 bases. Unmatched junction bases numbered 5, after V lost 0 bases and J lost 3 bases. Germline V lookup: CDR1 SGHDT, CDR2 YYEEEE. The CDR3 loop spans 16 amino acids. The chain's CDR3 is CASSLVSGQGGYEQYF. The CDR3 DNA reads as TGTGCCAGCAGCTTGGTGTCGGGACAGGGGGGCTACGAGCAGTACTTC. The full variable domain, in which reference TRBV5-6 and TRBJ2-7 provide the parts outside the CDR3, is DAGVTQSPTHLIKTRGQQVTLRCSPKSGHDTVSWYQQALGQGPQFIFQYYEEEERQRGNFPDRFSGHQFPNYSSELNVNALLLGDSALYLCASSLVSGQGGYEQYFGPGTRLTVT.